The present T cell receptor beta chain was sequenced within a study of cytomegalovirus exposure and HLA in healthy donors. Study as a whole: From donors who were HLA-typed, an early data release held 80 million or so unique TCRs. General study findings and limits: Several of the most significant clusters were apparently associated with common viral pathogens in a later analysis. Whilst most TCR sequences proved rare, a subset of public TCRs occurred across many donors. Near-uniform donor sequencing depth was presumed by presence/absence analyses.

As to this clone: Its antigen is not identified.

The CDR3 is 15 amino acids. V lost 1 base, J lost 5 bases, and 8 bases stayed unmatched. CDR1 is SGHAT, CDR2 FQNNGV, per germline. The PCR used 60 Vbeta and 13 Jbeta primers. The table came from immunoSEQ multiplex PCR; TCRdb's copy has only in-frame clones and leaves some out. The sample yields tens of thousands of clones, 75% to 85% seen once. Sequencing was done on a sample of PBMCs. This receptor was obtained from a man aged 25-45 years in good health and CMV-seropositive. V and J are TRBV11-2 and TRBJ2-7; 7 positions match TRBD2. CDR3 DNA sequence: TGTGCCAGCAGCTTAGGTCGGGGGGAGAGCCACGAGCAGTACTTC. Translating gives CASSLGRGESHEQYF.